The T cell receptor beta chain described here comes from a study of T cells in localized non-small cell lung cancer. Notes on the study in general: Among the top 100 tumor clones, a median 57 appeared in adjacent lung. Only one tumor region went through sequencing, so heterogeneity may still be there.

With respect to this clone: Its target is not known.

Here immunoSEQ multiplex PCR was the method, and the copy in TCRdb shows in-frame clones only, minus some. The sample comprises roughly 38,000 clones, about nine tenths of which are singletons, and about 2.8% rests with the top ten. Germline V gene data show CDR1 as SGHTA and CDR2 as FQGNSA. With 1 base removed from V and 0 bases from J, the gap between germline ends came to 12 bases. This CDR3 region has 16 residues. The gene calls are TRBV7-2 and TRBJ2-5; TRBD1 might be the D (6 bases). Sequenced here: peripheral blood, sampled before any cancer treatment. The origin of this receptor is an older female donor with stage I squamous cell lung carcinoma. CDR3 in DNA: TGTGCCAGCAGCTTAGTTCCAGGGGCGTACCAAGAGACCCAGTACTTC. Its protein is CASSLVPGAYQETQYF.